This TCR beta chain was profiled in a study of T cell responses to AZD1222 COVID-19 vaccine. Study-level results: The donor group comprised mostly white British people and more females; the analysis possibly underestimated clonal diversity.

Turning to this clone: Its matching antigen is unknown.

Profiled with immunoSEQ multiplex PCR; TCRdb holds only in-frame clones, not every one. The sample contains 150,000 to 250,000 clones, approximately 90% of which appear only once. There are 16 residues in the CDR3. The V gene lost 0 bases and the J gene lost 2 bases, with 13 bases spanning the gap. Germline V gives CDR1 MNHEY, CDR2 SMNVEV (reference sequence). This specimen was peripheral blood, taken 28 days after the second AZD1222 dose. V usage is TRBV27 and J usage is TRBJ1-1; possible D gene TRBD1, 5 bases. This TCR derives from an adult who received the AZD1222 COVID-19 vaccine. The CDR3 reads CASSLSLAGLNTEAFF. The CDR3, as DNA: TGTGCCAGCAGTTTATCGCTGGCAGGGCTAAACACTGAAGCTTTCTTT.